This TCR beta chain was retrieved from a study of blood T cell repertoires in COVID-19. Measured with immunoSEQ multiplex PCR; TCRdb has only the in-frame clones, and not every one. The sample shows some 270,000 clones, approximately 90% of them seen only once. The junction had 6 bases not matched to a gene; V was cut back by 4 bases and J by 6 bases. The CDR3 has 14 residues. Germline-derived CDR1 and CDR2 are LNHDA and SQIVND (reference sequence). In terms of age and location, participants ranged from roughly 18 to 100 years and lived in about 25 US areas. The source is a man aged 40-49 years who had been exposed to COVID-19. Specimen: PBMCs or T cells enriched from blood (not recorded which). The V and J genes are TRBV19 and TRBJ2-7; 10 bases fit TRBD1. DNA of the CDR3: TGTGCCAGTAGTACCACCGGGACAGGGGTCGAGCAGTACTTC. Translation gives CASSTTGTGVEQYF.